What follows are 5 T cell receptor beta chains derived from one specimen sequenced in a study of beta chain features in type 1 diabetes. Reverse transcribing all isolated RNA meant expressed TCRB transcripts were sequenced. Sequencing was performed with immunoSEQ multiplex PCR; in TCRdb, only in-frame clones are kept and a portion is missing. Among under 450,000 clones listed, more than 12% were seen once. Sample: naive CD4+ T cells from blood. The receptors were sampled from a woman aged 18-29 years in good health.

The chain recombines TRBV29-1 with TRBJ2-7, with 12 bases aligning to TRBD1. Germline trimming cut 3 bases from V and 7 bases from J; bases unmatched to any gene: 7. This CDR3 has 14 residues. Per germline, CDR1 SQVTM and CDR2 ANQGSEA. The CDR3: CSVEGGTGGKEQYF. The CDR3 nucleotides are TGCAGCGTTGAGGGGGGGACAGGGGGCAAAGAGCAGTACTTC.

This clone was detected a few times. The chain is built from TRBV5-1 and TRBJ1-5, with a possible D match to TRBD1 (5 bases). The germline V gene encodes CDR1 SGHRS and CDR2 YFSETQ. The V and J ends lost 7 bases and 4 bases respectively, with 12 bases between them. The CDR3 contains 13 residues. CDR3 sequence: CASARQSNQPQHF. Here the CDR3 DNA reads TGCGCCAGCGCTCGACAGTCGAATCAGCCCCAGCATTTT.

The chain joins TRBV2 to TRBJ2-5, with a weak D call TRBD1 (6 bases). With 4 bases removed from V and 5 bases from J, the gap between germline ends came to 17 bases. Germline-derived CDR1 and CDR2 are SNHLY and FYNNEI. This CDR3 has 15 residues. This CDR3 is CASSVEGGRRETQYF. In nucleotides, the CDR3 is TGTGCCAGCAGTGTGGAAGGGGGACGTCGGGAGACCCAGTACTTC. Drawing the rest from reference TRBV2 and TRBJ2-5, the complete variable domain is EPEVTQTPSHQVTQMGQEVILRCVPISNHLYFYWYRQILGQKVEFLVSFYNNEISEKSEIFDDQFSVERPDGSNFTLKIRSTKLEDSAMYFCASSVEGGRRETQYFGPGTRLLVL.

The chain couples TRBV29-1 to TRBJ1-2; 8 bases map to TRBD1. CDR3 size: 15 residues. V lost 2 bases to trimming and J lost 4 bases; unmatched junction nucleotides: 9. Germline assignment: CDR1 SQVTM and CDR2 ANQGSEA. CDR3: CSVENRGTGPYGYTF. The CDR3 DNA reads TGCAGCGTTGAAAATCGAGGGACAGGACCCTATGGCTACACCTTC.

The chain couples TRBV28 to TRBJ1-2; 10 bases line up with TRBD1. The ends lost 8 bases at V and 4 bases at J; junction bases unmatched: 1. The length of the CDR3 is 12 residues. Per germline, CDR1 MDHEN and CDR2 SYDVKM. The CDR3 spells CASGTGAYGYTF. CDR3 nucleotides: TGTGCCAGCGGGACAGGGGCCTATGGCTACACCTTC.